One and the same sample provided the 21 T cell receptor beta chains below, sequenced in a study of shared clonotypes between healthy human individuals. Naive CD8 isolation took CD45RO-negative cells positively selected for CCR7 and excluded terminally differentiated effector memory CD45RA+ cells. Sequencing was performed with immunoSEQ multiplex PCR; in TCRdb, only in-frame clones are kept and a portion is missing. Of about 1,800,000 clones listed, around 96% are singletons. Sample: naive CD8+ T cells sorted from blood. The receptor set was obtained from a man younger than 35 in good health.

This rearrangement joins TRBV4-1 to TRBJ1-1; 7 bases fit TRBD1. Germline CDR1 is MGHRA and CDR2 is YSYEKL. The V and J ends lost 2 bases and 1 base, in that order; junction bases with no gene match: 7. CDR3 size: 16 residues. The CDR3 region has the DNA TGCGCCAGCAGCCAACCCACAGGGGCCGGGAACACTGAAGCTTTCTTT. This translates into CASSQPTGAGNTEAFF.

The J gene is TRBJ1-2, the V gene TRBV25-1, with D possibly matching TRBD1 (6 bases). V was shortened by 1 base and J by 4 bases, with 13 bases between the two germline ends. Germline V gene lookup returns CDR1 MGHDK and CDR2 SYGVNS. This CDR3 comprises 15 residues. Written as DNA, the CDR3 is TGTGCCAGCAGTGAATCAACCGGGACACCCTATGGCTACACCTTC. This codes for CASSESTGTPYGYTF.

A single count supports this clone. The chain couples TRBV29-1 to TRBJ2-2; D unresolved. The V end was cut by 0 bases, the J end by 1 base, with 3 bases between. Per germline, CDR1 SQVTM and CDR2 ANQGSEA. This CDR3 has 13 residues. The CDR3 coding sequence is TGCAGCGTTGAAGAAGTGAACACCGGGGAGCTGTTTTTT. The encoded protein is CSVEEVNTGELFF.

The chain employs TRBV2 and TRBJ1-1; D possibly corresponds to TRBD1 (5 bases). In germline, CDR1 is SNHLY, CDR2 FYNNEI. The V gene lost 2 bases and the J gene lost 4 bases, with 8 bases spanning the gap. CDR3 length equals 13 residues. The DNA of the CDR3 is TGTGCCAGCAGTGAATGGGGGGTCACTGAAGCTTTCTTT. Translating gives CASSEWGVTEAFF.

V is TRBV5-6 and J is TRBJ1-3, with D uncertain. Germline V gene lookup returns CDR1 SGHDT and CDR2 YYEEEE. The CDR3 is made up of 14 amino acids. V lost 0 bases and J lost 1, with 5 bases in between. The CDR3 DNA is TGTGCCAGCAGCTTGGGGGTATCTGGAAACACCATATATTTT. Its translation is CASSLGVSGNTIYF.

This chain uses TRBV29-1 with TRBJ2-1, with 11 bases lining up with TRBD2. J lost 6 bases, V lost 7 bases, and 2 bases had no gene match. Germline values: CDR1 SQVTM, CDR2 ANQGSEA. The CDR3 spans 12 residues. The CDR3 DNA sequence: TGCAGCGGGACTAGCGGGCCCAATGAGCAGTTCTTC. Translation: CSGTSGPNEQFF.

Written as DNA, the CDR3 is TGTGCCAGCAGCTTTCGGGAGGAACCGGGTGAAAAACTGTTTTTT. It translates to CASSFREEPGEKLFF. V is TRBV7-9 and J is TRBJ1-4; D unclear. The germline V gene encodes CDR1 SEHNR and CDR2 FQNEAQ (reference sequence). Trimming removed 3 bases at V and 7 bases at J, with 15 bases between. This CDR3 spans 15 amino acids.

The chain has TRBV18 and TRBJ2-7; tentatively, D is TRBD2 (6 bases). This CDR3 has 17 amino acids. CDR1 is KGHSH, CDR2 LQKENI, per germline. Trimming pared 4 bases from V and 3 bases from J, leaving 22 bases between. This CDR3 reads CASSLPQSSGRSYEQYF. The CDR3 nucleotides read TGTGCCAGCTCACTCCCCCAATCGAGCGGGCGCAGCTACGAGCAGTACTTC.

The chain has TRBV19 and TRBJ2-7; TRBD1 agrees at 9 bases. CDR1 and CDR2 (germline): LNHDA, SQIVND (reference sequence). V dropped 5 bases and J dropped 3; count of bases not matched to a gene: 8. The CDR3 covers 15 residues. CDR3 sequence reads: CASSLRDRAVYEQYF. In DNA, the CDR3 is TGTGCCAGTAGTCTGAGGGACAGGGCGGTCTACGAGCAGTACTTC. Filled out from reference TRBV19 and TRBJ2-7, the complete variable domain reads DGGITQSPKYLFRKEGQNVTLSCEQNLNHDAMYWYRQDPGQGLRLIYYSQIVNDFQKGDIAEGYSVSREKKESFPLTVTSAQKNPTAFYLCASSLRDRAVYEQYFGPGTRLTVT.

As DNA, the CDR3 is TGTGCCAGCAGTTGGCCTAGCGGAACCTACGAGCAGTACTTC. Protein: CASSWPSGTYEQYF. The V gene is TRBV6-6, the J gene TRBJ2-7; 7 bases match TRBD2. Germline lookup yields CDR1 MNHNY and CDR2 SVGAGI (reference sequence). CDR3 size: 14 residues. The ends lost 4 bases at V and 2 bases at J; junction bases unmatched: 5.

This clone is a singleton in its sample. This chain's CDR3 is CASSPSVAQYF. The DNA of the CDR3 is TGTGCCAGCAGCCCTTCTGTCGCGCAGTACTTC. The gene calls are TRBV7-9 and TRBJ2-7; D call uncertain. The CDR3 is 11 amino acids. Trimming stripped 5 bases from V and 9 bases from J, with 11 bases between. CDR1 is SEHNR and CDR2 is FQNEAQ in the germline V gene (reference sequence).

This clone was detected once. The rearrangement joins TRBV28 to TRBJ2-3; TRBD2 might be the D (6 bases). The V gene lost 9 bases and the J gene lost 1 base, with 11 bases spanning the gap. The germline V gene encodes CDR1 MDHEN and CDR2 SYDVKM. CDR3 length: 13 residues. CDR3 region: CARIGGGTDTQYF. The CDR3 nucleotides are TGTGCCAGGATAGGCGGGGGCACAGATACGCAGTATTTT.

The gene calls are TRBV6-5 and TRBJ2-3, with D uncertain. Germline V lookup: CDR1 MNHEY, CDR2 SVGAGI. The V and J ends lost 0 bases and 5 bases respectively, with 15 bases between them. The CDR3 is 16 amino acids. The CDR3, as DNA: TGTGCCAGCAGTTACTCCTCGCCCCGTTTCCGAGATACGCAGTATTTT. Encoded protein: CASSYSSPRFRDTQYF.

In regard to this clone: Different DNA sequences within this sample yield the same CDR3. The rearrangement joins TRBV7-2 to TRBJ2-7; D unclear. From germline, CDR1 is SGHTA and CDR2 FQGNSA. CDR3 length: 13 residues. The V end was cut by 2 bases, the J end by 1 base, with 6 bases between. CDR3 DNA: TGTGCCAGCAGCTTAAGTCCTTCCTACGAGCAGTACTTC. Amino acid sequence: CASSLSPSYEQYF.

V and J are TRBV7-8 and TRBJ2-7, with 9 positions matching TRBD2. V was clipped by 5 bases and J by 6 bases; unmatched bases: 5. Germline-derived CDR1 and CDR2 are SGHVS and FQNEAQ. This CDR3 region has 13 residues. DNA of the CDR3: TGTGCCAGCAGCCGCGGGGGGGGCCTCGAGCAGTACTTC. Its translation: CASSRGGGLEQYF.

J is TRBJ2-1 and V is TRBV4-2; 7 bases fit TRBD2. Trimming took 0 bases from V and 4 from J; bases not matched to a gene: 6. Germline lookup yields CDR1 LGHNA and CDR2 YNFKEQ. CDR3 length: 16 residues. The CDR3 DNA sequence: TGTGCCAGCAGCCAAGATGAGCGGGACCTTTACAATGAGCAGTTCTTC. Its translation is CASSQDERDLYNEQFF.

V gene TRBV6-1 combines with J gene TRBJ2-7; D not resolved. Per the germline V gene, CDR1 is MNHNS and CDR2 is SASEGT. The CDR3 is 10 residues long. V was trimmed by 10 bases and J by 5 bases, leaving 9 bases between them. Written as DNA, the CDR3 is TGTGCCACCCAATATCACGAGCAGTACTTC. Translating gives CATQYHEQYF.

CDR3 DNA sequence: TGTGCCAGCAGTTTCACGACGGGGGACACTGAAGCTTTCTTT. This encodes CASSFTTGDTEAFF. The chain recombines TRBV6-5 with TRBJ1-1, with D perhaps TRBD1 (5 bases). Trimming cost V 4 bases and J 3 bases, with 12 bases left between them. The germline gives CDR1 MNHEY, CDR2 SVGAGI. The CDR3 totals 14 residues.

The chain is built from TRBV27 and TRBJ2-1; 7 nucleotides align to TRBD2. The CDR3 contains 15 residues. Germline trimming cut 2 bases from V and 8 bases from J; bases unmatched to any gene: 9. Germline CDR1 is MNHEY and CDR2 is SMNVEV (reference sequence). This CDR3 reads CASSLVRGSGDEQFF. DNA of the CDR3: TGTGCCAGCAGTTTAGTACGCGGGAGTGGGGATGAGCAGTTCTTC.

This chain uses TRBV7-9 with TRBJ2-2; 8 nucleotides agree with TRBD1. J gave up 6 bases and V 5 bases, and 5 bases lay outside the gene matches. This CDR3 contains 14 residues. CDR1 and CDR2 (germline): SEHNR, FQNEAQ (reference sequence). As DNA, the CDR3 is TGTGCCAGCAGCCCGGGACAGGCGGCCGGGGAGCTGTTTTTT. This encodes CASSPGQAAGELFF. The whole variable domain, remainder taken from reference TRBV7-9 and TRBJ2-2, is DTGVSQNPRHKITKRGQNVTFRCDPISEHNRLYWYRQTLGQGPEFLTYFQNEAQLEKSRLLSDRFSAERPKGSFSTLEIQRTEQGDSAMYLCASSPGQAAGELFFGEGSRLTVL.

This chain uses TRBV27 with TRBJ2-1, with D perhaps TRBD1 or TRBD2 (5 bases each). V was trimmed by 4 bases and J by 6 bases, leaving 25 bases between them. Germline V gene lookup returns CDR1 MNHEY and CDR2 SMNVEV (reference sequence). The CDR3 has 18 amino acids. The CDR3, as DNA: TGTGCCAGCAGTTCCGGGCTCGGTGGGGGATACGTTCCCAATGAGCAGTTCTTC. This sequence encodes CASSSGLGGGYVPNEQFF.